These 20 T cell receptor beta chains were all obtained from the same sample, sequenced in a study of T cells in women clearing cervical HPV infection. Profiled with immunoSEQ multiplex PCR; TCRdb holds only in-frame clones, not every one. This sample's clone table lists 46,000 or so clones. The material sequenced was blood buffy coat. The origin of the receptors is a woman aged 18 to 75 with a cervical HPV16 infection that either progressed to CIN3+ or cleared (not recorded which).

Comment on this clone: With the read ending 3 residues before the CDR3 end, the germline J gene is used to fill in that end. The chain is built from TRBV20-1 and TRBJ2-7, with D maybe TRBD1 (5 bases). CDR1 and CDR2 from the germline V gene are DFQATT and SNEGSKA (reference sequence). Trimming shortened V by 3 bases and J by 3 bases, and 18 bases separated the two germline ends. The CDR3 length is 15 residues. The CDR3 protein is CSARSDSDPYYEQYF. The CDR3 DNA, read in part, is TGCAGTGCTAGGTCAGACAGCGATCCGTACTACGAG.

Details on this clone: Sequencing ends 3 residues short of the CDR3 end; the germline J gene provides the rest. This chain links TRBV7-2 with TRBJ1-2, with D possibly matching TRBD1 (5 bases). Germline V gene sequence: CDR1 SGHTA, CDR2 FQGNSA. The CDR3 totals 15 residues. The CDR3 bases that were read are TGTGCCAGCAGCACCCGGGACTACCCCCCCTACGAC. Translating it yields CASSTRDYPPYD. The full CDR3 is CASSTRDYPPYDYTF.

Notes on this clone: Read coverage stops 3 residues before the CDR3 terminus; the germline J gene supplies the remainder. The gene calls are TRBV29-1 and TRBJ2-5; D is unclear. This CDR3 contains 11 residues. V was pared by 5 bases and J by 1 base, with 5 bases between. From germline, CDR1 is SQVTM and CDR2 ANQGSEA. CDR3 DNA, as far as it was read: TGCAGCGTTCTTTCCCAAGAGACC. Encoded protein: CSVLSQET. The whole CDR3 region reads CSVLSQETQYF.

The part of the CDR3 DNA that was read is TGTGCCAGCCGGACTAGCGGGGCGAGGGAGACG. Its protein is CASRTSGARET. The full CDR3 reads CASRTSGARETQYF. The V call is TRBV6-2 or TRBV6-3, the J call TRBJ2-3, with 12 bases identical to TRBD2. The read halts 3 residues ahead of the CDR3 end, with the missing end drawn from the germline J gene. This CDR3 has 14 amino acids. The germline V gene has CDR1 MNHEY and CDR2 SVGEGT.

The sequenced part of the CDR3 DNA is TGCGCCAGCAGCGACATCGGGACTGCCTCCTACGAG. It encodes CASSDIGTASYE. The full CDR3 reads CASSDIGTASYEQYF. The rearrangement uses TRBV5-1 and TRBJ2-7; TRBD2 might be the D (6 bases). The read gets to within 3 residues of the CDR3 end, and the germline J gene fills in the rest. The CDR3 length is 15 residues. The germline gives CDR1 SGHRS, CDR2 YFSETQ. Trimming cost V 4 bases and J 0 bases, with 14 bases left between them.

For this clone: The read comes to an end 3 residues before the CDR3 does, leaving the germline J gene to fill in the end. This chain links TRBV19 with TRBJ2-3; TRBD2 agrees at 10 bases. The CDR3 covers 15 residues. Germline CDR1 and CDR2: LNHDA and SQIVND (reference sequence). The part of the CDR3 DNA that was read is TGTGCCAGTAGTATGACAGCGGGGGGGCAAGAGACG. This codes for CASSMTAGGQET. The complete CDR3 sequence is CASSMTAGGQETQYF.

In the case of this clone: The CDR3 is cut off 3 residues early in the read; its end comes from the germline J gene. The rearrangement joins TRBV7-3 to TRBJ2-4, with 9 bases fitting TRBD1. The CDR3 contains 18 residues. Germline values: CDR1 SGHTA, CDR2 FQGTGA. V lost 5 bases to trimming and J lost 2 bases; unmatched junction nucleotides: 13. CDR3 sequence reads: CASSPHPTGGSPKNIQYF. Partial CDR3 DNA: TGTGCCAGCAGCCCCCACCCGACAGGGGGATCTCCCAAAAACATT.

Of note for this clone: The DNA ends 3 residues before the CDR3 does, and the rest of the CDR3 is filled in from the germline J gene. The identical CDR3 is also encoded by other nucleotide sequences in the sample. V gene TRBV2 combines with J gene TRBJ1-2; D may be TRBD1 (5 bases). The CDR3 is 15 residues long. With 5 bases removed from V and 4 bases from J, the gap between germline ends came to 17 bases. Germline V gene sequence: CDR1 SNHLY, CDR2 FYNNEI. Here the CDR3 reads CASSPNPTVPYGYTF. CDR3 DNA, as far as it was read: TGTGCCAGCAGTCCCAATCCGACAGTACCCTATGGC.

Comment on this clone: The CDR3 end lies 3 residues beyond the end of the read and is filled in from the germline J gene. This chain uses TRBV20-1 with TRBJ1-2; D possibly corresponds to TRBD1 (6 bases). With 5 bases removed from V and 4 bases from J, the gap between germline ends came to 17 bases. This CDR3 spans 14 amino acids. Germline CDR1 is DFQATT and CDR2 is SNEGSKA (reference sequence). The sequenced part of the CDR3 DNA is TGCAGTGCTTCGACTTACAGGGATGGCTATGGC. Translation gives CSASTYRDGYG. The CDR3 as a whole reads CSASTYRDGYGYTF.

The sequenced CDR3 bases are TGTGCCTGGAGTAAACAGAACTCCTATGGC. The encoded protein is CAWSKQNSYG. The whole CDR3 region reads CAWSKQNSYGYTF. This rearrangement joins TRBV30 to TRBJ1-2; D is unclear. The read falls 3 residues short of the CDR3 end, and the missing part is taken from the germline J gene. Trimming took 2 bases from V and 4 from J, leaving 11 bases between them. CDR1 and CDR2 (germline): GTSNPN, SVGIG (reference sequence). This CDR3 has 13 amino acids.

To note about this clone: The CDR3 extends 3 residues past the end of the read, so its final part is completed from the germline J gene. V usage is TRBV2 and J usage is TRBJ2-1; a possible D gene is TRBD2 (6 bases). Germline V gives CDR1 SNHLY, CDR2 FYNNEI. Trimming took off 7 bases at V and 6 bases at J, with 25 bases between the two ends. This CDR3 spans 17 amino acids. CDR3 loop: CASTSTGLPSSTNEQFF. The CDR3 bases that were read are TGTGCCAGCACCTCTACGGGACTCCCATCATCAACCAATGAG.

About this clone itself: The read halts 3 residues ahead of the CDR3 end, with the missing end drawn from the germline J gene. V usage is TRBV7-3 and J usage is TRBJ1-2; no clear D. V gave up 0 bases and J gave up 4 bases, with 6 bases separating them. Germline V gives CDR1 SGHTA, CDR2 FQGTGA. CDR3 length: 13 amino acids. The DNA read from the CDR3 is TGTGCCAGCAGCTTAACTGACTCCTATGGC. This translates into CASSLTDSYG. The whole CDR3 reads CASSLTDSYGYTF. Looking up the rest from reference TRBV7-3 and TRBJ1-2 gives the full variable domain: GAGVSQTPSNKVTEKGKYVELRCDPISGHTALYWYRQSLGQGPEFLIYFQGTGAADDSGLPNDRFFAVRPEGSVSTLKIQRTERGDSAVYLCASSLTDSYGYTFGSGTRLTVV.

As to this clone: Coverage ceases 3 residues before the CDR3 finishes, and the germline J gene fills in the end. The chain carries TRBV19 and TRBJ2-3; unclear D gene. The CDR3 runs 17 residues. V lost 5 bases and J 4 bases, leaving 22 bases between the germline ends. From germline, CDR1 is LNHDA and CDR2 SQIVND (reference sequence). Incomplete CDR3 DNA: TGTGCCAGTAGTGTCCGAAGTGGTAGCCTTGCCGCAGATACG. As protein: CASSVRSGSLAADT. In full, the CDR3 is CASSVRSGSLAADTQYF.

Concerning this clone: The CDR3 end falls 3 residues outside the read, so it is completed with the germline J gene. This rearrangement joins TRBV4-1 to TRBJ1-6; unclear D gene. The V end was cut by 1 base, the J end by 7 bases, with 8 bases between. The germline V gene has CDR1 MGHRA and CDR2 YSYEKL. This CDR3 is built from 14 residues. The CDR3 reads CASSQVPTNSPLHF. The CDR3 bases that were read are TGCGCCAGCAGCCAAGTACCGACAAATTCACCC.

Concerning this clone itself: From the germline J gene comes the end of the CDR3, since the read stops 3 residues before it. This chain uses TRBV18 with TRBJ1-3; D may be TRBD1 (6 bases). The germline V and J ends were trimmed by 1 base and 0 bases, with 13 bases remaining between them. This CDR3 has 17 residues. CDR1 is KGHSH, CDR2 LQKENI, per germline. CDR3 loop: CASSPQLLDSSGNTIYF. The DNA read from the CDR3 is TGTGCCAGCTCACCACAGTTATTGGACAGCTCTGGAAACACC.

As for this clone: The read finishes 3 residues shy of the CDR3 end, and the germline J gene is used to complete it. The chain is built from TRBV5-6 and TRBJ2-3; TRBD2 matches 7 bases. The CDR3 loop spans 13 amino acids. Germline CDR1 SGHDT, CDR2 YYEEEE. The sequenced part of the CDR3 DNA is TGTGCCAGCAGCTTAGGACTAGTCGAGACG. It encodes CASSLGLVET. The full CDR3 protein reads CASSLGLVETQYF.

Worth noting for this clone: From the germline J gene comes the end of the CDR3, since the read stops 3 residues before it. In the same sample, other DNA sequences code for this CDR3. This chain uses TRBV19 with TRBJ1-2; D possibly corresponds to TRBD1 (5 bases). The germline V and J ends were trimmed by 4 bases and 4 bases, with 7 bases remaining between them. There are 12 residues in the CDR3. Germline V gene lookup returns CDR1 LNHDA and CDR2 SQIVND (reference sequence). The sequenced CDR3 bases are TGTGCCAGTAGTACTGACAGCTATGGC. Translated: CASSTDSYG. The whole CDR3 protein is CASSTDSYGYTF.

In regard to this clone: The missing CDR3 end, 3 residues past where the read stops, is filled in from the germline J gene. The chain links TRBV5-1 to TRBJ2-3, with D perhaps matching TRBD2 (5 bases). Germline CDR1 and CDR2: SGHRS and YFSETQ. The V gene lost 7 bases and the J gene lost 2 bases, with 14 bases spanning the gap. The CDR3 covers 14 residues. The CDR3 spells CASRQEVFTDTQYF. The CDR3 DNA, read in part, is TGCGCCAGCCGCCAGGAGGTCTTCACAGATACG.

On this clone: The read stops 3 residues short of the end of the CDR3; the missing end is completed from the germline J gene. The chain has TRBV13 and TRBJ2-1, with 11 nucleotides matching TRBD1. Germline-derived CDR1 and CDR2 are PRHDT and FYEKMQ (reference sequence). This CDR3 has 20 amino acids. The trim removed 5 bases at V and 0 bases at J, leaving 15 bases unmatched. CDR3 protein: CASSPRGGTGGISSYNEQFF. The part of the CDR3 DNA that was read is TGTGCCAGCAGCCCCCGGGGGGGGACAGGGGGGATCAGCTCCTACAATGAG.

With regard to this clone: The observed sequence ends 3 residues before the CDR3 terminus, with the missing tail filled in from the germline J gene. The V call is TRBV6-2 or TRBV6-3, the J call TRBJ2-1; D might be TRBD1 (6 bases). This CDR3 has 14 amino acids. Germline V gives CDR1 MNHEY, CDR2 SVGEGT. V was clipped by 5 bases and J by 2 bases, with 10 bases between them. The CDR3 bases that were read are TGTGCCAGCAGTCGGACAGATCCCTACAATGAG. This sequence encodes CASSRTDPYNE. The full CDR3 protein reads CASSRTDPYNEQFF.